A selection of T cell receptor beta chains follows, all from one sample in a study of regulatory and conventional T cells in RAG deficiency. Using immunoSEQ multiplex PCR, the repertoire was profiled, and TCRdb retains in-frame clones only, with some absent. The sample holds just over 30,000 clones; approximately 96% are singletons and the top ten take about 0.36%. The data were also submitted as part of a second study, on regulatory T cells.

Sequencing used CD25- CD4+ T cells sorted from blood. Source of these receptors: a human donor in good health. Both conserved end residues are trimmed from each CDR3. Part of the rows lack a size; the others show once, few, many or a class for expanded clones.

v_call	clone_size	cdr3_length	j_call	cdr3_aa
TRBV12-5	-	16	TRBJ1-5	ASGLIPKGTTSNQPQH
TRBV7-2	-	14	TRBJ1-3	ASSSGQGGTGNTIY
TRBV7-8	-	11	TRBJ1-6	ASSFGQVRPLH
TRBV20-1	-	8	TRBJ2-3	SGASDTQY
TRBV30	once	13	TRBJ2-6	AWSVPGSGANVLT
TRBV5-6	-	12	TRBJ2-7	ASRMDIGGNEQY
TRBV7-8	-	13	TRBJ1-3	ASSGTTNSGNTIY
TRBV7-3	-	13	TRBJ2-1	ASSPQGGAGNEQF
TRBV5-8	-	13	TRBJ1-2	ASSSDSGGDYGYT
TRBV30	-	15	TRBJ2-1	AWSAQRTSGSISEQF
TRBV27	-	13	TRBJ1-5	ASRPGGVSNQPQH
TRBV11-2	-	13	TRBJ2-1	ASTPAGGTYNEQF
TRBV5-4	-	13	TRBJ2-1	ASRSLRGGTNEQF
TRBV5-6	once	16	TRBJ2-1	ASSSRMIAGGNYNEQF
TRBV5-6	-	15	TRBJ2-3	ASSDAGSRGSTDTQY
TRBV5-1	-	14	TRBJ2-2	ASSLGRQGNTGELF
TRBV5-1	-	15	TRBJ2-4	ASSLDGSAGAVNIQY
TRBV5-6	-	14	-	ASRQEGDRDSYEQY
TRBV4-1	-	13	TRBJ1-2	ANSQGARNSYGYT
TRBV9	once	16	TRBJ2-3	ASSVDLGTSGFTDTQY
TRBV5-4	-	11	TRBJ2-5	ASSKTSQETQY
TRBV9	-	15	TRBJ2-1	ASSVDASGRVSHEQF
TRBV6-5	-	13	TRBJ1-4	ATQGGGATNEKLF
TRBV5-1	-	15	TRBJ1-6	ASSSRPDRGFHSPLH
TRBV18	-	13	TRBJ2-7	ASSPGRDISYEQY
TRBV5-5	-	13	TRBJ1-5	ASSLAVNSNQPQH
TRBV6-5	-	13	TRBJ2-7	ASSRGHSSFYEQY
TRBV29-1	-	11	TRBJ2-5	SVCYQKGETQY
TRBV2	-	15	TRBJ2-7	ASTRIQGAVSSYEQY
TRBV7-6	-	14	TRBJ1-1	ASTSLGGGMNTEAF
TRBV7-8	-	13	TRBJ2-7	ASSRAQGNTYEQY
TRBV5-6	-	14	TRBJ1-2	ASSLAGGRETYGYT
TRBV7-2	-	14	TRBJ2-3	ASSPWGVKSTDTQY
TRBV5-1	-	11	TRBJ2-3	ASGPALGDTQY
TRBV7-2	-	14	TRBJ2-4	ASSLTTTSGRNIQY
TRBV9	-	13	TRBJ2-5	ASSVVPGPPSTQY
TRBV15	once	18	TRBJ1-5	ATSRDEFEFLTGKSQPQH
TRBV5-1	-	16	TRBJ2-1	ASSLVGTSGIKFNEQF
TRBV19	once	13	TRBJ1-2	ASSIVLRENYGYT
TRBV5-4	-	12	TRBJ2-5	ASSLGAGGETQY
TRBV30	-	11	TRBJ1-1	AWSAQRDTEAF
TRBV18	-	15	TRBJ1-1	ASSPTAQTGTNTEAF
TRBV28	once	12	TRBJ2-3	ASSLTGSGRAQY
TRBV7-2	-	17	TRBJ2-6	ASSPTGGIMISGANVLT
TRBV5-1	-	13	TRBJ2-7	ASRTGLAGNYEQY
TRBV14	once	14	TRBJ2-2	ASSQVLRGNAGELF
TRBV2	-	10	TRBJ1-1	ARGQGDTEAF
TRBV7-7	-	13	TRBJ2-1	ASSPTPGVPNEQF